The next 6 T cell receptor beta chains were all read from a single sample in a study of T cell responses to AZD1222 COVID-19 vaccine. This table comes from immunoSEQ multiplex PCR, and its TCRdb copy is limited to in-frame clones, with some not included. The sample carries about 140,000 clones, 86% recorded once. This sample comprised peripheral blood, obtained 28 days after the second AZD1222 dose. Receptors originate from an adult who received the AZD1222 COVID-19 vaccine.

The rearrangement uses TRBV19 and TRBJ1-2, with D possibly being TRBD1 (6 bases). CDR3 length: 13 residues. Per germline, CDR1 LNHDA and CDR2 SQIVND (reference sequence). Trimming shortened V by 5 bases and J by 4 bases, and 11 bases separated the two germline ends. CDR3: CASSPGVGYGYTF. DNA for the CDR3: TGTGCCAGTAGTCCAGGGGTTGGCTATGGCTACACCTTC.

This clone was detected once. The rearrangement uses TRBV7-2 and TRBJ2-7; D unresolved. Trimming removed 1 base from V and 6 bases from J, with 10 bases in between. The CDR3 runs to 13 residues. Germline V gene sequence: CDR1 SGHTA, CDR2 FQGNSA. CDR3 DNA: TGTGCCAGCAGCTTAGGGGTCTTGGGCGAGCAGTACTTC. Protein product: CASSLGVLGEQYF. Complete variable domain (other parts from reference TRBV7-2 and TRBJ2-7): GAGVSQSPSNKVTEKGKDVELRCDPISGHTALYWYRQSLGQGLEFLIYFQGNSAPDKSGLPSDRFSAERTGGSVSTLTIQRTQQEDSAVYLCASSLGVLGEQYFGPGTRLTVT.

The chain couples TRBV10-3 to TRBJ1-2; D is unresolved. The V end was cut by 2 bases, the J end by 5 bases, with 18 bases between. Germline-derived CDR1 and CDR2 are ENHRY and SYGVKD. This CDR3 is built from 16 residues. The CDR3 sequence: CAISELNNSPSYGYTF. CDR3 sequence (DNA): TGTGCCATCAGTGAGCTGAATAACAGCCCCTCTTATGGCTACACCTTC.

The chain joins TRBV5-1 to TRBJ1-2; D gene unclear. Germline V gene lookup returns CDR1 SGHRS and CDR2 YFSETQ. This CDR3 region has 16 residues. V was cut by 0 bases and J by 1 base, with 13 bases left in between. CDR3 nucleotides: TGCGCCAGCAGCTTGGGGGAAGTCCGCCTTAACTATGGCTACACCTTC. This sequence encodes CASSLGEVRLNYGYTF.

The V call is TRBV28, the J call TRBJ1-5, with a possible D match to TRBD1 (6 bases). V lost 2 bases and J lost 6, with 14 bases in between. The CDR3 has 15 residues. Germline CDR1 is MDHEN and CDR2 is SYDVKM. CDR3 residues: CASSLPEGGSQPQHF. The CDR3, as DNA: TGTGCCAGCAGTTTACCCGAGGGGGGGAGTCAGCCCCAGCATTTT.

The chain recombines TRBV10-2 with TRBJ1-5; TRBD1 is a possible D gene (6 bases). V dropped 8 bases and J dropped 0 bases, with 14 bases sitting between them. Per the germline V gene, CDR1 is WSHSY and CDR2 is SAAADI. The CDR3 contains 15 residues. The CDR3 reads CASSPTGPSNQPQHF. Here the CDR3 DNA reads TGCGCCAGCTCCCCGACAGGCCCTAGCAATCAGCCCCAGCATTTT.